This T cell receptor (beta chain) was identified during a study of CD8+CD57+ T cells in acquired aplastic anemia. Study-wide findings and caveats: Patients did not significantly differ from controls in CD8+ Simpson's diversity. Sharing between patients and controls was observed for twenty-nine CD8+ CDR3 sequences.

This clonotype was seen ten or more times. Its target is not known. Germline V CDR1 and CDR2: MDHEN, SYDVKM. This CDR3 spans 14 amino acids. The V end was cut by 5 bases, the J end by 14 bases, with 22 bases between. TCR beta VDJ combinations and CDR3 sequences were profiled from genomic DNA. MiXCR, applied by TCRdb to the reads, yields one record per CDR3 protein. The sample carries roughly 64,000 distinct CDR3 sequences, over 45% recorded once. This chain uses TRBV28 with TRBJ2-1, with D unresolved. Sequences were obtained from sorted CD4+, CD8+, or CD8+CD57+ T cells (not recorded which) from PBMCs. This TCR came from a human donor in good health, serving as a control. The CDR3 here is CASSPASTRKREFF. The CDR3 nucleotides are TGTGCCAGCAGTCCCGCCAGCACACGAAAACGGGAGTTCTTC.